This passage covers 2 T cell receptor beta chains from one sample sequenced in a study of OX40 agonist ivuxolimab in advanced cancers. The assay was immunoSEQ multiplex PCR, and TCRdb's table has in-frame clones only and misses some. The sample gives approximately 82,000 clones, roughly 94% of which show up once; 20% is in the top ten. The sample here was CD4+ or CD8+ T cells sorted from blood, taken in a trial of the OX40 agonist ivuxolimab. The receptors were sampled from an adult with an advanced solid tumor such as melanoma, head and neck, liver or kidney cancer.

The CDR3 spells CASSPAWGTWEQYF. In nucleotides, the CDR3 is TGTGCCAGCAGTCCCGCCTGGGGGACTTGGGAGCAGTACTTC. The V gene is TRBV25-1, the J gene TRBJ2-7; D is possibly TRBD2 (6 bases). Germline loops: CDR1 MGHDK, CDR2 SYGVNS. This CDR3 has 14 residues. Trimming took off 5 bases at V and 7 bases at J, with 18 bases between the two ends.

This sequence joins TRBV9 and TRBJ2-5; D not resolved. CDR1 and CDR2 (germline): SGDLS, YYNGEE. Trimming removed 3 bases at V and 0 bases at J, with 0 bases between. This CDR3 comprises 11 residues. In DNA form, the CDR3 reads TGTGCCAGCAGCGACCAAGAGACCCAGTACTTC. Amino acid sequence: CASSDQETQYF.